These T cell receptor beta chains were read from a single sample in a study of cytomegalovirus exposure and HLA in healthy donors. The data were produced by immunoSEQ multiplex PCR, yet TCRdb's version contains in-frame clones alone and is incomplete. The sample lists roughly 190,000 clones, roughly 77% occurring once. The sample consisted of PBMCs. Receptor source: a woman aged 45-65 years in good health and CMV-seronegative. CDR3s include the opening cysteine and the closing phenylalanine or tryptophan. Each record gives: CDR3 protein, CDR3 DNA, J gene, clone size, CDR3 length, D gene, V gene. D genes are given only for firm matches. Only part of the rows carry a size: once, few, many, or a class if the clone is expanded.

CSVEARGRGNTEAFF,TGCAGCGTTGAAGCAAGGGGGCGAGGAAACACTGAAGCTTTCTTT,TRBJ1-1,.,15,TRBD1,TRBV29-1
CASSQHSGIQETQYF,TGCGCCAGCAGCCAACATAGCGGGATCCAAGAGACCCAGTACTTC,TRBJ2-5,.,15,TRBD2,TRBV4-3
CASSQDEGTGGSPLHF,TGCGCCAGCAGCCAAGATGAGGGGACAGGGGGTTCACCCCTCCACTTT,TRBJ1-6,few,16,TRBD1,TRBV4-3
CASSLYLAGDRHEQYF,TGTGCCAGCAGCTTATACCTAGCGGGAGATAGGCACGAGCAGTACTTC,TRBJ2-7,.,16,TRBD2,TRBV7-2
CASRGQGSREQYF,TGTGCCAGCAGGGGACAGGGGTCAAGGGAGCAGTACTTC,TRBJ2-7,.,13,TRBD1,TRBV27
CASRRRRGDYGYTF,TGTGCCAGTAGACGCCGCAGGGGTGACTATGGCTACACCTTC,TRBJ1-2,few,14,.,TRBV19
CASSQGGGLNTEAFF,TGCGCCAGCAGCCAAGGAGGCGGATTGAACACTGAAGCTTTCTTT,TRBJ1-1,.,15,.,TRBV4-3
CASSLGARNTEAFF,TGTGCCAGCAGCTTAGGGGCGCGGAACACTGAAGCTTTCTTT,TRBJ1-1,.,14,.,TRBV7-2
CASSPGTGLGGTQYF,TGTGCCAGCTCACCTGGGACAGGGCTAGGGGGTACGCAGTATTTT,TRBJ2-3,.,15,TRBD1,TRBV18
CASSLTGLDTQYF,TGCGCCAGCAGCTTGACAGGGTTAGATACGCAGTATTTT,TRBJ2-3,.,13,.,TRBV5-1
CASGSGPYEQYF,TGTGCCAGCGGTAGCGGACCCTACGAGCAGTACTTC,TRBJ2-7,.,12,.,TRBV19
CASSSARVPLLMMNEQFF,TGTGCCAGCAGCTCGGCTCGGGTTCCCTTACTTATGATGAATGAGCAGTTCTTC,TRBJ2-1,.,18,.,TRBV5-6
CASPPGYGVNTEAFF,TGTGCCAGCCCCCCAGGGTACGGAGTTAACACTGAAGCTTTCTTT,TRBJ1-1,.,15,.,TRBV28
CASSSRVSGNEQFF,TGTGCCAGCAGCTCCCGGGTTAGCGGCAATGAGCAGTTCTTC,TRBJ2-1,.,14,.,TRBV9
CASSRDFGTEAFF,TGTGCCAGCAGTCGGGACTTCGGTACTGAAGCTTTCTTT,TRBJ1-1,.,13,.,TRBV6-1
CASSPTGGLAGAYEQYF,TGTGCCAGCTCACCAACGGGGGGACTAGCGGGAGCCTACGAGCAGTACTTC,TRBJ2-7,.,17,TRBD2,TRBV18
CASSQTTAGLQETQYF,TGTGCCAGCAGCCAGACCACGGCGGGCTTACAAGAGACCCAGTACTTC,TRBJ2-5,.,16,.,TRBV4-2
CASSPPPPVREQYF,TGTGCCAGCAGCCCACCCCCCCCGGTGAGGGAGCAGTACTTC,TRBJ2-7,.,14,.,TRBV7-2
CATSRVLTNEQFF,TGTGCCACCAGCAGGGTACTTACCAATGAGCAGTTCTTC,TRBJ2-1,.,13,.,TRBV15
CSAQFREDKYF,TGCAGTGCTCAATTTCGGGAAGACAAGTACTTC,TRBJ2-7,.,11,.,TRBV20-1
CAARTGGLNEQYF,TGTGCCGCCAGGACAGGGGGTCTCAACGAGCAGTACTTC,TRBJ2-7,.,13,TRBD1,TRBV10-3
CASSSGTGTNTQYF,TGTGCCAGCAGCTCTGGGACAGGGACAAATACGCAGTATTTT,TRBJ2-3,.,14,TRBD1,TRBV11-3
CASSLGGTSGANVLTF,TGTGCCAGCAGCTTAGGCGGGACCTCTGGGGCCAACGTCCTGACTTTC,TRBJ2-6,.,16,.,TRBV7-2
CAGSLTGNSGNTIYF,TGTGCCGGTAGTCTAACAGGGAACTCTGGAAACACCATATATTTT,TRBJ1-3,.,15,.,TRBV19
CASSSLGPTGGWGGYTF,TGTGCCAGCAGCTCACTCGGCCCGACAGGGGGCTGGGGAGGCTACACCTTC,TRBJ1-2,few,17,TRBD1,TRBV7-9
CASSQSPKLGRRGLSTGELFF,TGCGCCAGCAGCCAAAGTCCGAAATTAGGTAGAAGGGGTCTGTCGACCGGGGAGCTGTTTTTT,TRBJ2-2,.,21,.,TRBV4-3
CASSVLAGGYNEQFF,TGCGCCAGCAGCGTCCTAGCGGGAGGCTACAATGAGCAGTTCTTC,TRBJ2-1,once,15,TRBD2,TRBV5-1
CASSSSSAGVYGNEQYF,TGTGCCAGCAGCTCCTCCTCAGCGGGAGTATATGGGAACGAGCAGTACTTC,TRBJ2-7,.,17,TRBD2,TRBV7-8
CASSVKGGNEKLFF,TGTGCCAGCAGCGTAAAAGGAGGCAATGAAAAACTGTTTTTT,TRBJ1-4,.,14,.,TRBV9
CASSSTGLNSNQPQHF,TGTGCCAGCAGCTCCACAGGGCTTAATAGCAATCAGCCCCAGCATTTT,TRBJ1-5,few,16,.,TRBV5-6
CASSLRSGIENNEQFF,TGCGCCAGCAGCTTGAGGAGCGGGATCGAGAACAATGAGCAGTTCTTC,TRBJ2-1,.,16,TRBD2,TRBV5-1
CASSFQNSGNTIYF,TGTGCCAGCAGCTTCCAGAACTCTGGAAACACCATATATTTT,TRBJ1-3,.,14,.,TRBV2
CASSIDPRNGYTF,TGTGCCAGTAGTATAGATCCGCGAAATGGCTACACCTTC,TRBJ1-2,.,13,.,TRBV19
CASSFGQGVSYEQYF,TGTGCCAGCAGCTTCGGGCAGGGGGTCTCCTACGAGCAGTACTTC,TRBJ2-7,.,15,TRBD1,TRBV11-2
CASSSPDRVGTDTQYF,TGTGCCAGCAGCTCCCCGGACAGGGTTGGCACAGATACGCAGTATTTT,TRBJ2-3,.,16,TRBD1,TRBV7-3
CAWTGGAGTEAFF,TGTGCCTGGACAGGGGGCGCGGGTACTGAAGCTTTCTTT,TRBJ1-1,.,13,TRBD1,TRBV30
CASSPSGRGELFF,TGTGCCAGCTCACCATCAGGGCGCGGGGAGCTGTTTTTT,TRBJ2-2,few,13,.,TRBV18
CATRGGDTNYGYPF,TGTGCCACCAGGGGGGGGGATACTAACTATGGCTACCCCTTC,TRBJ1-2,.,14,TRBD1,TRBV6-5
CASTFSGGRDEKLFF,TGCGCCAGCACTTTTTCAGGGGGAAGGGATGAAAAACTGTTTTTT,TRBJ1-4,once,15,TRBD1,TRBV5-1
CASSSTGDFADTQYF,TGTGCCAGCAGCTCGACAGGGGACTTCGCTGATACGCAGTATTTT,TRBJ2-3,.,15,TRBD1,TRBV7-2
CASSAPDRVQPQHF,TGCGCCAGCAGTGCCCCTGACAGGGTGCAGCCCCAGCATTTT,TRBJ1-5,few,14,TRBD1,TRBV10-2